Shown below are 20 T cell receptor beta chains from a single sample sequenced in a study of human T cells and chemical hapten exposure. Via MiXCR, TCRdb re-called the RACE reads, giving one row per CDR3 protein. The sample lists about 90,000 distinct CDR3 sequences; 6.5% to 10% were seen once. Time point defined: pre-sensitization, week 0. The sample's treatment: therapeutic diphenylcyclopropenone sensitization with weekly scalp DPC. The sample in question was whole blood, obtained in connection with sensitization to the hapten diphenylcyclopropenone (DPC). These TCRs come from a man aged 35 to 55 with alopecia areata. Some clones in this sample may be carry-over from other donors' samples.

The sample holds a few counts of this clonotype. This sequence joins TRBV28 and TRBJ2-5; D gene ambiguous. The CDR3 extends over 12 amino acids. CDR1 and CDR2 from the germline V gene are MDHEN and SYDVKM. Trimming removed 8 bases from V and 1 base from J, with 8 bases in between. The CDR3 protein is CASHKGQETQYF. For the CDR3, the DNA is TGTGCCAGCCACAAAGGCCAAGAGACCCAGTACTTC.

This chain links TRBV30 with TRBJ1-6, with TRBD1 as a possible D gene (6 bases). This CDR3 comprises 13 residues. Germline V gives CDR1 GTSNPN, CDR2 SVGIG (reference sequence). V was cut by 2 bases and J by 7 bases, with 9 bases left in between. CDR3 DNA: TGTGCCTGGAGTAAGGGGGTGAATTCACCCCTCCACTTT. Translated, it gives CAWSKGVNSPLHF.

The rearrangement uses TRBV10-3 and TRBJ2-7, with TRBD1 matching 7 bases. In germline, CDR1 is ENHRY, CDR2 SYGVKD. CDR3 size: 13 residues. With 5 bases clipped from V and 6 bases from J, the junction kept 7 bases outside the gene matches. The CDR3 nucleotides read TGTGCCATCAGTCTAGACAGGGACGGCGAGCAGTACGTC. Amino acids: CAISLDRDGEQYV.

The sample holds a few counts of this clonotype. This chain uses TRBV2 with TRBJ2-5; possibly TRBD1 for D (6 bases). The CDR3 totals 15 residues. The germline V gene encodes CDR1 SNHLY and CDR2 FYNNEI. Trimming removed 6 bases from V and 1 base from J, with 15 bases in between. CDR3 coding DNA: TGTGCCAGCAGCCGCAGGGGTCCTCCCCAAGAGACCCAGTACTTC. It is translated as CASSRRGPPQETQYF.

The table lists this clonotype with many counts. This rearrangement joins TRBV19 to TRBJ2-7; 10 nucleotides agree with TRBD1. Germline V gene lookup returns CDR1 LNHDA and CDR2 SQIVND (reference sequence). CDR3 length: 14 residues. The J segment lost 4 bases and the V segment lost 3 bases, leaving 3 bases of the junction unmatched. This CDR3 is CASSMGTGAYEQYF. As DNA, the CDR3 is TGTGCCAGTAGTATGGGGACAGGGGCTTACGAGCAGTACTTC.

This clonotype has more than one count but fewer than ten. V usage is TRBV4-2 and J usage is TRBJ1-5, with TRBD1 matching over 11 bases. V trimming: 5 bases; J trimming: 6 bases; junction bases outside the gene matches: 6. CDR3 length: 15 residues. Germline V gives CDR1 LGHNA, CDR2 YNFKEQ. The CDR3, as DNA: TGTGCCAGCAGCGCGGGGACAGGGGGGGTTCAGCCCCAGCATTTT. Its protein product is CASSAGTGGVQPQHF.

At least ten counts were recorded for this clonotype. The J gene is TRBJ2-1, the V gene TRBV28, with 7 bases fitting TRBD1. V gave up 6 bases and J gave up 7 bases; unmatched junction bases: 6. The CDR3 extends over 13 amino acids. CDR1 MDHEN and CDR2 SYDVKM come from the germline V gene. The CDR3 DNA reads TGTGCCAGCAGCCCGGGACAGCAAAATGAGCAGTTCTTC. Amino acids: CASSPGQQNEQFF.

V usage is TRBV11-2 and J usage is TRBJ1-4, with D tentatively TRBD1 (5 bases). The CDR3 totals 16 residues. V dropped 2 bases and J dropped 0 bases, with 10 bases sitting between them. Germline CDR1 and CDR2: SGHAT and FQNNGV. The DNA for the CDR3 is TGTGCCAGCAGCTTAATTATGGGGGCAACTAATGAAAAACTGTTTTTT. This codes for CASSLIMGATNEKLFF.

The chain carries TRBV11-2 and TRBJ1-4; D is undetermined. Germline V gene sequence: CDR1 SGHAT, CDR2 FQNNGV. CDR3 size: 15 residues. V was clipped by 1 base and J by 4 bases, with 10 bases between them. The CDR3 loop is CASSLVAGDNEKLFF. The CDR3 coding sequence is TGTGCCAGCAGCTTAGTCGCTGGGGATAATGAAAAACTGTTTTTT.

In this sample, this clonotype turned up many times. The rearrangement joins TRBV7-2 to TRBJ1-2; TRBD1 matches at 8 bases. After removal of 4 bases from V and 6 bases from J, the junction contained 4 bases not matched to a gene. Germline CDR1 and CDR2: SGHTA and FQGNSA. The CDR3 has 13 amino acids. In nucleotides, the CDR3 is TGTGCCAGCAGCTCGGACAGGGAAGATGGCTACACCTTC. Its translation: CASSSDREDGYTF.

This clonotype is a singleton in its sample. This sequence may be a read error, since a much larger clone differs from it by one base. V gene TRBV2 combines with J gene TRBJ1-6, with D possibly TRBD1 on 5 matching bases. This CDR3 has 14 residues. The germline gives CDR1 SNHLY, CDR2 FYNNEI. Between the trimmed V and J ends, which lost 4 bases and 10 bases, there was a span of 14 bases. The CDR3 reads CASSGFQGDSPLHF. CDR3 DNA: TGTGCCAGCAGTGGTTTTCAGGGAGACTCACCCCTCCACTTT.

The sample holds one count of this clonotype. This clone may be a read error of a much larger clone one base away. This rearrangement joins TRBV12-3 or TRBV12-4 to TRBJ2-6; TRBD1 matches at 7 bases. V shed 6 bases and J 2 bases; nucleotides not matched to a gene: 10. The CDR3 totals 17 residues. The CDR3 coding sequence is TGTGCCAGCAGACAGGGGTCTCGAAACCCTGGGGCCAACGTCCTGACTTTC. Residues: CASRQGSRNPGANVLTF.

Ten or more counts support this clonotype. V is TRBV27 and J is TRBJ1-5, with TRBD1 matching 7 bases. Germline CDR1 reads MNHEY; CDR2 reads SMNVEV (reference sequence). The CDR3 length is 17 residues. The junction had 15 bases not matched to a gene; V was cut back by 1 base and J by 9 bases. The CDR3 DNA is TGTGCCAGCAGTTTATATATAGCGCGACAGGGCCATCGGCCCCAGCATTTT. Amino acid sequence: CASSLYIARQGHRPQHF.

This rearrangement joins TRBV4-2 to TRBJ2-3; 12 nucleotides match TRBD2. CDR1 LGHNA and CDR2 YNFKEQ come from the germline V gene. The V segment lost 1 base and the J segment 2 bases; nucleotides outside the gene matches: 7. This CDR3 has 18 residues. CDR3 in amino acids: CASSQGLTSGSDTDTQYF. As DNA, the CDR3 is TGTGCCAGCAGCCAAGGTCTGACTAGCGGGAGTGACACAGATACGCAGTATTTT.

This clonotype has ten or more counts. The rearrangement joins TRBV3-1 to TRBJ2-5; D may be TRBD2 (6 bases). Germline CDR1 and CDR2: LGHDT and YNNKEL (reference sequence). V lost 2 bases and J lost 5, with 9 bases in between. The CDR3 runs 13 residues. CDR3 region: CASSQPAGETQYF. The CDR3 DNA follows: TGTGCCAGCAGCCAACCGGCGGGGGAGACCCAGTACTTC.

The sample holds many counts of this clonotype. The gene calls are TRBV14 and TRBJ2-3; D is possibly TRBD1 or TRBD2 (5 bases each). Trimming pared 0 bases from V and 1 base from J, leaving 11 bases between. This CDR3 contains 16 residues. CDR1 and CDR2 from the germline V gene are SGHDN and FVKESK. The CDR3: CASSQDILGGTDTQYF. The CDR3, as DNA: TGTGCCAGCAGCCAAGATATACTGGGGGGCACAGATACGCAGTATTTT.

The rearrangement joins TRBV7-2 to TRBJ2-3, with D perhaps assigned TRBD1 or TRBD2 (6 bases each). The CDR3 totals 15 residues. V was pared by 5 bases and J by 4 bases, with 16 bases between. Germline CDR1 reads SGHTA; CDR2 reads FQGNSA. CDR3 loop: CASSIWGAGSDTQYF. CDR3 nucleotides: TGTGCCAGCAGCATTTGGGGGGCGGGATCAGATACGCAGTATTTT.

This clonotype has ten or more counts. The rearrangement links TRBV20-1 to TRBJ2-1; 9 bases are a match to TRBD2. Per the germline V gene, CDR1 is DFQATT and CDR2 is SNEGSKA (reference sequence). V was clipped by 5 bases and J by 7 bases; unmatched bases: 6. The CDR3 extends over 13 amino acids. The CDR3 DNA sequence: TGCAGTGCTGCGGGAGGGTTTAGGAATGAGCAGTTCTTC. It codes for CSAAGGFRNEQFF.

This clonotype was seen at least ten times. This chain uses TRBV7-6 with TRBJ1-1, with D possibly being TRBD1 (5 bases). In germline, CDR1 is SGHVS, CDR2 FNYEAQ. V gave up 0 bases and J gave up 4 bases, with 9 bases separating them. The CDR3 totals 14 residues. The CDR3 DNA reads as TGTGCCAGCAGCTTAGCGAAAAGGGGCACTGAAGCTTTCTTT. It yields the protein CASSLAKRGTEAFF.

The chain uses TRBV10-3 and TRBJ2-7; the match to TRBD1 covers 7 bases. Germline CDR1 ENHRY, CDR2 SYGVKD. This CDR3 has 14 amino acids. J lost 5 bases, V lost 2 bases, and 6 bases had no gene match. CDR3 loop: CAISERDRDHEQYF. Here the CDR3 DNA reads TGTGCCATCAGTGAGAGAGACAGGGATCACGAGCAGTACTTC.